This T cell receptor (beta chain) was profiled in a study of Ad26.COV2.S vaccination and SARS-CoV-2 variants. Libraries were prepared by immunoSEQ multiplex PCR; TCRdb keeps only in-frame clonotypes and omits some of them. The table includes 200,000 to 300,000 clones, around 85% detected once. Treatment meaning: 15 to 20 received Ad26.COV2.S at low or high dose, single or two shots; several received placebo; per-sample allocation not given. Specimen acquisition occurred on day 63 following the initial vaccine or placebo injection. The sample was peripheral blood, taken in a trial of Ad26.COV2.S vaccine versus placebo. The sequence came from a person aged 18 to 65 who received the Ad26.COV2.S COVID-19 vaccine or a placebo.

Written as DNA, the CDR3 is TGTGCCTGGAGTGGACTTAGCACCGGGGAGCTGTTTTTT. Translation: CAWSGLSTGELFF. This chain joins TRBV30 and TRBJ2-2; D remains ambiguous. V shed 1 base and J shed 4 bases, with 7 bases lying between them. There are 13 residues in the CDR3. Germline V gives CDR1 GTSNPN, CDR2 SVGIG (reference sequence).